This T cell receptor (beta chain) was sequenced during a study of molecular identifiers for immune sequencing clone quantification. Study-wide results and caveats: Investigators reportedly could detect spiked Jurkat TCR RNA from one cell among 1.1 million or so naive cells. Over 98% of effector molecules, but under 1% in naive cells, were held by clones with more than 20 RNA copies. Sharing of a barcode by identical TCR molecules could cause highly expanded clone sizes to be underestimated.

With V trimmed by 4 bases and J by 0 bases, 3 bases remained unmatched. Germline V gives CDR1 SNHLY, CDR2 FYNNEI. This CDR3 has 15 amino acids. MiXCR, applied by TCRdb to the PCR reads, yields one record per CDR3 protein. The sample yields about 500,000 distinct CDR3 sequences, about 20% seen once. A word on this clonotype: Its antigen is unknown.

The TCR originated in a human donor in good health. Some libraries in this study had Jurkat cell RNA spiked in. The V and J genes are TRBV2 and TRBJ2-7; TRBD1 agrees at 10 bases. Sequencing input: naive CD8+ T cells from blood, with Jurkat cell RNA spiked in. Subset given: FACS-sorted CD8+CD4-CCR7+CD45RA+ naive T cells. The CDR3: CASSVGDRGSYEQYF. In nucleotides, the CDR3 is TGTGCCAGCAGTGTCGGGGACAGGGGCTCCTACGAGCAGTACTTC.